The 11 T cell receptor beta chains below were found in one sample sequenced in a study of blood T cell repertoires in COVID-19 (dated by TCRdb to between 2020 and 2021). The library was made by the immunoSEQ multiplex PCR assay. TCRdb stores this immuneACCESS table with in-frame sequences only. Part of the clones is absent; in the studies checked, under half of the shortfall reflects unresolved V genes, and no reason is known for the rest. The table for this sample lists roughly 170,000 clones; approximately 87% of them were counted only once. The top ten constitute approximately 4.7% of the sample. Sequencing was done on a sample of PBMCs or T cells enriched from blood (not recorded which). All receptors derive from a woman in her 50s who had recovered from COVID-19.

The V and J genes are TRBV29-1 and TRBJ1-1; TRBD1 matches 7 bases. Germline lookup yields CDR1 SQVTM and CDR2 ANQGSEA. Trimming at V came to 8 bases and at J to 11 bases, leaving 14 bases not matched to a gene. The CDR3 totals 12 residues. The CDR3 coding sequence is TGCAGCACCCGCCGAGAGGGGGCCGCCGCTTTCTTT. Translation gives CSTRREGAAAFF.

The V gene is TRBV7-9, the J gene TRBJ1-4, with 9 positions matching TRBD1. This CDR3 region has 15 residues. Germline V gene data show CDR1 as SEHNR and CDR2 as FQNEAQ (reference sequence). J gave up 3 bases and V 7 bases, and 6 bases lay outside the gene matches. CDR3 in amino acids: CASIPQGAANEKLFF. The CDR3, as DNA: TGTGCCAGCATTCCACAGGGGGCTGCTAATGAAAAACTGTTTTTT. The full variable domain, completed using reference TRBV7-9 and TRBJ1-4, is DTGVSQNPRHKITKRGQNVTFRCDPISEHNRLYWYRQTLGQGPEFLTYFQNEAQLEKSRLLSDRFSAERPKGSFSTLEIQRTEQGDSAMYLCASIPQGAANEKLFFGSGTQLSVL.

The CDR3 loop reads CASSQGTSSTDTQYF. CDR3 sequence (DNA): TGTGCCAGCAGCCAAGGGACTTCCAGCACAGATACGCAGTATTTT. The chain links TRBV7-9 to TRBJ2-3, with D perhaps matching TRBD2 (6 bases). The CDR3 contains 15 residues. V shed 5 bases and J shed 0 bases, with 12 bases lying between them. From germline, CDR1 is SEHNR and CDR2 FQNEAQ (reference sequence).

The chain is built from TRBV7-2 and TRBJ1-1; D gene uncertain. V was trimmed by 2 bases and J by 1 base, leaving 5 bases between them. The CDR3 contains 13 residues. Germline V gene data show CDR1 as SGHTA and CDR2 as FQGNSA. CDR3 residues: CASSLSWNTEAFF. The CDR3 nucleotides are TGTGCCAGCAGCTTAAGCTGGAACACTGAAGCTTTCTTT.

This chain joins TRBV30 and TRBJ1-2; 8 nucleotides align to TRBD1. CDR1 and CDR2 from the germline V gene are GTSNPN and SVGIG (reference sequence). The V segment lost 3 bases and the J segment 6 bases; nucleotides outside the gene matches: 6. This CDR3 is built from 13 residues. The CDR3 here is CAWSWTGLDGYTF. CDR3 DNA sequence: TGTGCCTGGAGCTGGACAGGGCTAGATGGCTACACCTTC.

The rearrangement links TRBV6-1 to TRBJ1-1; no clear D gene. V was cut by 1 base and J by 4 bases, with 4 bases left in between. This CDR3 contains 12 residues. From germline, CDR1 is MNHNS and CDR2 SASEGT. Here the CDR3 DNA reads TGTGCCAGCAGTGAAGGGGCCACTGAAGCTTTCTTT. It translates to CASSEGATEAFF.

This chain links TRBV9 with TRBJ2-3; 8 bases agree with TRBD1. CDR3 length equals 16 residues. Germline lookup yields CDR1 SGDLS and CDR2 YYNGEE. Trimming at V came to 4 bases and at J to 4 bases, leaving 11 bases not matched to a gene. The chain's CDR3 is CASSPGTGDLPDTQYF. CDR3 nucleotides: TGTGCCAGCAGCCCCGGGACAGGTGATTTGCCAGATACGCAGTATTTT.

CDR3 amino acids: CASSYQTGVHSPLHF. Written as DNA, the CDR3 is TGTGCCAGCAGTTACCAGACAGGGGTGCATTCACCCCTCCACTTT. The chain carries TRBV6-5 and TRBJ1-6; TRBD1 agrees at 8 bases. CDR1 MNHEY and CDR2 SVGAGI come from the germline V gene. The junction had 5 bases not matched to a gene; V was cut back by 2 bases and J by 8 bases. This CDR3 region has 15 residues.

This rearrangement joins TRBV24-1 to TRBJ1-2; D unclear. Trimming stripped 6 bases from V and 2 bases from J, with 9 bases between. CDR1 KGHDR and CDR2 SFDVKD come from the germline V gene. The CDR3 runs to 13 residues. The CDR3 DNA reads as TGTGCCACCAGTCTAACAGAGAACTATGGCTACACCTTC. Translated: CATSLTENYGYTF.

The J gene is TRBJ1-5, the V gene TRBV9, with a possible D match to TRBD1 (6 bases). Germline V gene sequence: CDR1 SGDLS, CDR2 YYNGEE. This CDR3 has 13 residues. Trimming removed 3 bases at V and 7 bases at J, with 11 bases between. Here the CDR3 DNA reads TGTGCCAGCAGCGCAGGGGTGGGCCAGCCCCAGCATTTT. It codes for CASSAGVGQPQHF.

This chain links TRBV11-2 with TRBJ2-1; TRBD2 matches 7 bases. V shed 5 bases, J shed 8 bases, and the junction held 6 bases outside the gene matches. Germline V lookup: CDR1 SGHAT, CDR2 FQNNGV. The CDR3 length is 13 residues. CDR3 protein: CASSPSRGDEQFF. Here the CDR3 DNA reads TGTGCCAGCAGCCCATCCCGGGGGGATGAGCAGTTCTTC.